Below are 3 T cell receptor beta chains sequenced from a single sample in a study of blood T cell repertoires in COVID-19. The method was immunoSEQ multiplex PCR; TCRdb's version includes in-frame clones alone and lacks a portion of them. The sample shows about 40,000 clones, about 90% of them seen only once. Material for sequencing was peripheral blood. Source of these receptors: a woman older than 75 with active COVID-19.

This sequence joins TRBV24-1 and TRBJ2-7, with D hard to call. The germline V and J ends were trimmed by 0 bases and 1 base, with 6 bases remaining between them. The CDR3 covers 14 residues. CDR1 and CDR2 from the germline V gene are KGHDR and SFDVKD. As DNA, the CDR3 is TGTGCCACCAGTGATTTGCCCCCATCCTACGAGCAGTACTTC. This encodes CATSDLPPSYEQYF.

This clone was counted only a few times. The chain has TRBV4-3 and TRBJ1-6, with TRBD1 matching over 7 bases. The CDR3 runs to 15 residues. The J segment lost 6 bases and the V segment lost 4 bases, leaving 6 bases of the junction unmatched. Looked up from germline, CDR1 is LGHNA and CDR2 is YSLEER. CDR3 sequence (DNA): TGCGCCAGCAGCCGGGGACAGCCGATTAATTCACCCCTCCACTTT. It is translated as CASSRGQPINSPLHF.

The chain employs TRBV5-4 and TRBJ1-2, with unresolved D. This CDR3 contains 14 residues. Germline CDR1 and CDR2: SGHNT and YYREEE (reference sequence). Trimming removed 4 bases at V and 2 bases at J, with 12 bases between. The CDR3 sequence is CASSPRGGNYGYTF. CDR3 coding DNA: TGTGCCAGCAGCCCCCGAGGAGGGAACTATGGCTACACCTTC. Full variable domain (missing parts from reference TRBV5-4 and TRBJ1-2): ETGVTQSPTHLIKTRGQQVTLRCSSQSGHNTVSWYQQALGQGPQFIFQYYREEENGRGNFPPRFSGLQFPNYSSELNVNALELDDSALYLCASSPRGGNYGYTFGSGTRLTVV.